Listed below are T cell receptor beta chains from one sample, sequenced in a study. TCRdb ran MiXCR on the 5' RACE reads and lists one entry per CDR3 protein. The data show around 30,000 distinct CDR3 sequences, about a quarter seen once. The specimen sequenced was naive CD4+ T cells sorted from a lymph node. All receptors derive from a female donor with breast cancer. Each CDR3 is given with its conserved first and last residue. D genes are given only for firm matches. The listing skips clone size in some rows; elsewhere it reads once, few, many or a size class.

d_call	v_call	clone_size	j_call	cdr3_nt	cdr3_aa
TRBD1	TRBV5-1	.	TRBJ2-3	TGCGCCAGCAGGAGTCCGGGACAGGGTGTCAAAGATACGCCGTATTTT	CASRSPGQGVKDTPYF
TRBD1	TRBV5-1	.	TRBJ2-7	TGCGCCAGCAGCTCGATGGGACAGGCTCCGAACGAGCAGTACTTC	CASSSMGQAPNEQYF
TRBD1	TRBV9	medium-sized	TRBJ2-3	TGTGCCAGCAGCGTGGGACAGGGGGCATTGGATACGCAGTATTTT	CASSVGQGALDTQYF
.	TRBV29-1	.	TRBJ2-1	TGCAGCGGGGGAATCCGGTTCAATGAGCAGTTCTTC	CSGGIRFNEQFF
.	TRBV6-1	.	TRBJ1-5	TGTGCCAGCACCCCTTCTGGGGGCAGCAATCAGCCCCAGCATTTT	CASTPSGGSNQPQHF
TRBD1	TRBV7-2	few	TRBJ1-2	TGTGCCAGCAGCTTGACAGGGGGCCGTGGCTACACCTTC	CASSLTGGRGYTF
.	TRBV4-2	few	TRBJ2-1	TGTGCCAGCAGCCAAGAATCGGGTGAGCAGTTCTTC	CASSQESGEQFF
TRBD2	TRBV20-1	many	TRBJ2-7	TGCAGTGCCGAGACTAGCGGGGAAGTCATCTACGAGCAGTACTTC	CSAETSGEVIYEQYF
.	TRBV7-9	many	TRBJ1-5	TGTGCCAGCAGCGGGGGTGGAGCTACTCATAGCAATCAGCCCCAGCATTTT	CASSGGGATHSNQPQHF
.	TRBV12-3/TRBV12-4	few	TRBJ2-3	TGTGCCAGCAGTTTACCGGTCGACGGAGATACGCAGTATTTT	CASSLPVDGDTQYF
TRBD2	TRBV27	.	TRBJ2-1	TGTGCCAGCAGTCCCTACCAGCGGGAGGATGAGCAGTTCTTC	CASSPYQREDEQFF
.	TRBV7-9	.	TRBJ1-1	TGTGTCAGCAGCTCCCCCGTGGGTGTCTCTGAAGCTTTCTTT	CVSSSPVGVSEAFF
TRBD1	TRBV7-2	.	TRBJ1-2	TGTGCCAGCAGCCCAGGGACAGGGGAAGGGGGCTACACCTTC	CASSPGTGEGGYTF
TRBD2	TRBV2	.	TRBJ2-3	TGTGCCAGCGGTGACGACCCTAGCGGGGTGACAGATACGCAGTATTTT	CASGDDPSGVTDTQYF
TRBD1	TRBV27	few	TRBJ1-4	TGTGCCAGCAGGTTGGGACAGGGGGCTGAAAAACTGTTTTTT	CASRLGQGAEKLFF
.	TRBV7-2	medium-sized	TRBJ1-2	TGTGCCAGCAGCTTACGGGACACCTATGGCTACACCTTC	CASSLRDTYGYTF
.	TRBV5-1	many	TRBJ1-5	TGCGCCAGCAGCTTGGGGCAGGGTTTGGCGCCCCAGCATTTT	CASSLGQGLAPQHF
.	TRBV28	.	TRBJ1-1	TGTGCCAGCAGTTTATGGAGGGATGGAGCTTTCTTT	CASSLWRDGAFF
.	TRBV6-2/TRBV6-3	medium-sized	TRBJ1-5	TGTGCCAGCAGCCCCAGGAATCAGCCCCAGCATTTT	CASSPRNQPQHF
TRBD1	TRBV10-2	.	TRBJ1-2	TGCGCCAGCAGGGACAGGGATCTCTATGGCTACACCTTC	CASRDRDLYGYTF
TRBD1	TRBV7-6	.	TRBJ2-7	TGTGCCAGCAGACCGGGACAGGGTATCCACGAGCAGTACTTC	CASRPGQGIHEQYF
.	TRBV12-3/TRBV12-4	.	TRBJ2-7	TGTGCCAGCAGTTTACTTAGCTCCACCATCTACGAGCAGTACTTC	CASSLLSSTIYEQYF
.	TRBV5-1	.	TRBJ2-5	TGCGCCAGCAGCTCGGCCTTGGGAGAGACCCAGTACTTC	CASSSALGETQYF
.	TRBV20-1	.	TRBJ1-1	TGCAGTGCTAGTTCACAGGCCCCGAACACTGAAGCTTTCTTT	CSASSQAPNTEAFF
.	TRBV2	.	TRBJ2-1	TGTGCCACCAGCACTTCTGACTACAATGAGCAGTTCTTC	CATSTSDYNEQFF
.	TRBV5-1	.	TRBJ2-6	TGCGCCAGCAGCCCAAGCACGGGCTCTGGGGCCAACGTCCTGACTTTC	CASSPSTGSGANVLTF
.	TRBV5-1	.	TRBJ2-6	TGCGCCAGCAGCCTAGGACCGGAGTCGGACTCGGGGGCCAACGTCCTGACTTTC	CASSLGPESDSGANVLTF
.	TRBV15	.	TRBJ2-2	TGTGCCACCAGCAGGAGCCACACCGGGGAGCTGTTTTTT	CATSRSHTGELFF
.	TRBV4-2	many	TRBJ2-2	TGTGCCAGCCGAGGAGGGAGAGAGACCGGGGAGCTGTTTTTT	CASRGGRETGELFF
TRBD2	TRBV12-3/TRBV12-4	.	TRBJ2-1	TGTGCCAGCAGTTCGCCGGGGGGTAGGCAGTTCTTC	CASSSPGGRQFF
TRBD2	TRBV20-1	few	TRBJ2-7	TGCAGTGCTAGACTAGCGGGAGGGCCGGGCTACGAGCAGTACTTC	CSARLAGGPGYEQYF
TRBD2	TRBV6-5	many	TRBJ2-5	TGTGCCAGCAGAATAGCGGGGGGGAGGGAGACCCAGTACTTC	CASRIAGGRETQYF
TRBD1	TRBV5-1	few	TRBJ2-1	TGCGCCAGCAGCTTGGCCGGGGACAGGGGCGATGAGCAGTTCTTC	CASSLAGDRGDEQFF
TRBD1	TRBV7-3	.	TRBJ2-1	TGTGCCAGCAGCCTAGACAGGGGGCCCTACAATGAGCAGTTCTTC	CASSLDRGPYNEQFF
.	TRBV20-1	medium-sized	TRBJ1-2	TGCAGTGCTAGAGAGTCCGGGGGCCGGCCAAGCGACACCTTC	CSARESGGRPSDTF
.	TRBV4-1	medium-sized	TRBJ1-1	TGCGCCAGCAGCCAACCCGTGGGTGAAGCTTTCTTT	CASSQPVGEAFF
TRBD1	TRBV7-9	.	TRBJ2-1	TGTGCCAGCAGCTATAGGCGGGGACAGGAAAACAATGAGCAGTTCTTC	CASSYRRGQENNEQFF
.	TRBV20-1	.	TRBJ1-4	TGCAGTGCGAGGAAGTGGCGGGCGGGCGACGAAAAACTGTTTTTT	CSARKWRAGDEKLFF
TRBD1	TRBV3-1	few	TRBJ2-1	TGTGCCAGCAGCCAAGGGCCCCCCGGGACAGCTTACAATGAGCAGTTCTTC	CASSQGPPGTAYNEQFF
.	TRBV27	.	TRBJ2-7	TGTGCCAGCAGTTTGAAAGGACTACCCTACGAGCAGTACTTC	CASSLKGLPYEQYF
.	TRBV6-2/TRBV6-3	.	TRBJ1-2	TGTGCCAGCAGCCGTACCGGGTATGGCTACACCTTC	CASSRTGYGYTF
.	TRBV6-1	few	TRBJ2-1	TGTGCCAGCGGGCAGCTATACAATGAGCAGTTCTTC	CASGQLYNEQFF
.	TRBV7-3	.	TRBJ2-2	TGTGCCAGCAGCTTAGTCAGGGCTGGGACCGGGGAGCTGTTTTTT	CASSLVRAGTGELFF
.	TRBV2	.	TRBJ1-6	TGTGCCAGCAGTGAAGAGAATTCACCCCTCCACTTT	CASSEENSPLHF
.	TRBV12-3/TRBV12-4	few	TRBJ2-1	TGTGCCAGCAGTTTACAGCCTGAGCAGTTCTTC	CASSLQPEQFF
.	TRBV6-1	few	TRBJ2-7	TGTGCCAGCAGTGAAGCGCACGGGAGTCGATACGAGCAGTACTTC	CASSEAHGSRYEQYF
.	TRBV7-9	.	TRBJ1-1	TGTGCCAGCAGCTTTCAGATGAACACTGAAGCTTTCTTT	CASSFQMNTEAFF
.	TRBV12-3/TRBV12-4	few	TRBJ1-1	TGTGCCAGCAGTTTTTCTCACCTGAACACTGAAGCTTTCTTT	CASSFSHLNTEAFF
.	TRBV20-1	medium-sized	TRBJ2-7	TGCAGTGCTAACTCAGGGACCTCCTACGAGCAGTACTTC	CSANSGTSYEQYF
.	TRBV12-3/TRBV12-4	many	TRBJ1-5	TGTGCCAGCTCCCTCCAGGGTAACCAGCCCCAGCATTTT	CASSLQGNQPQHF
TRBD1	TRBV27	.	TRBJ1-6	TGTGCCAGCAGTTTAGACCCGGGACAGGGCTCCTATAATTCACCCCTCCACTTT	CASSLDPGQGSYNSPLHF
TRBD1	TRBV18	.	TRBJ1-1	TGTGCCAGCTCAGGGACAGGCATGAACACTGAAGCTTTCTTT	CASSGTGMNTEAFF
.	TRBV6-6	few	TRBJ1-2	TGTGCCAGCAGATCAGGACAGCTCTATGGCTACACCTTC	CASRSGQLYGYTF
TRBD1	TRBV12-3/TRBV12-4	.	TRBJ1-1	TGTGCCAGCAGCACCAACAGGGGCGGGGCTGAAGCTTTCTTT	CASSTNRGGAEAFF
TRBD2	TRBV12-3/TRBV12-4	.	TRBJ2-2	TGTGCCAGCAGTACAGCGGGGGCGAACACCGGGGAGCTGTTTTTT	CASSTAGANTGELFF